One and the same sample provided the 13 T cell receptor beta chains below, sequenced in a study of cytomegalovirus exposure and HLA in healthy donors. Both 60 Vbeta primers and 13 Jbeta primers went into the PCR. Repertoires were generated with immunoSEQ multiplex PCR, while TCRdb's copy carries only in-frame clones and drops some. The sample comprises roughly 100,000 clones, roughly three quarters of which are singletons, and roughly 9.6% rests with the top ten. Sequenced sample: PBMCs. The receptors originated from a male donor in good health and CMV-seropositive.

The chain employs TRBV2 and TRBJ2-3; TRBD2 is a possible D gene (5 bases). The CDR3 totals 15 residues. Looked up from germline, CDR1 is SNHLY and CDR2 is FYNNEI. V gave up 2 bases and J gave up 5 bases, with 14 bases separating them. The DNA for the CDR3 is TGTGCCAGCAGTGAACCAGGCTCCGGAGGAGATACGCAGTATTTT. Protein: CASSEPGSGGDTQYF.

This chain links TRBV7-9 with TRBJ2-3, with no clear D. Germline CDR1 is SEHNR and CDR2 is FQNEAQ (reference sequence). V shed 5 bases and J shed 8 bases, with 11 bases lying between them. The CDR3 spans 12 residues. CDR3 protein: CASSRETPTQYF. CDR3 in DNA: TGTGCCAGCAGCCGAGAGACACCTACGCAGTATTTT.

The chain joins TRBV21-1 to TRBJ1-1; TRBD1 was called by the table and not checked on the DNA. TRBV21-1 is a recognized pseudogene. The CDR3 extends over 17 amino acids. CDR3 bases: TGTGCCAGCAGCCCCCGACCGGGACAGGGAGGAACCACTGAAGCTTTCTTT. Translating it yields CASSPRPGQGGTTEAFF.

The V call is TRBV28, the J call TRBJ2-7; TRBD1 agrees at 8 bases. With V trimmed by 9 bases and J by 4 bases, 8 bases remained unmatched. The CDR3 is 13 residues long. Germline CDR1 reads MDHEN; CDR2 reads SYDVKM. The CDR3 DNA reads TGTGCCAGTACGGCAGGGGGCGCGTACGAGCAGTACTTC. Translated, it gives CASTAGGAYEQYF.

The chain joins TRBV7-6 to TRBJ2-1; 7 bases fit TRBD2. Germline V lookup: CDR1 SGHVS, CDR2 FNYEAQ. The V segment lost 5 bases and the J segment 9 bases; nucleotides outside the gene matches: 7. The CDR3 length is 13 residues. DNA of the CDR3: TGTGCCAGCAGCCTAGGACTAGAAGGTGAGCAGTTCTTC. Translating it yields CASSLGLEGEQFF.

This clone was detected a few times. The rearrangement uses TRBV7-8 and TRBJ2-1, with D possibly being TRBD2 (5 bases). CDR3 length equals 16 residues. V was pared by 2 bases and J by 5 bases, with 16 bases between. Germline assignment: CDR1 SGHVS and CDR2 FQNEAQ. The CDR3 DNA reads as TGTGCCAGCAGCTTAAGAAGAACGGGATCCCACAATGAGCAGTTCTTC. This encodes CASSLRRTGSHNEQFF.

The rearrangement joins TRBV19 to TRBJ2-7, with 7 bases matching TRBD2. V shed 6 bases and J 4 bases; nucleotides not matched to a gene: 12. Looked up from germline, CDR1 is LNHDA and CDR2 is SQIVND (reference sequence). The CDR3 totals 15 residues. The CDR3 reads CASRGTTGYGYEQYF. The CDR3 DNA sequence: TGTGCCAGTAGGGGGACTACCGGATACGGGTACGAGCAGTACTTC.

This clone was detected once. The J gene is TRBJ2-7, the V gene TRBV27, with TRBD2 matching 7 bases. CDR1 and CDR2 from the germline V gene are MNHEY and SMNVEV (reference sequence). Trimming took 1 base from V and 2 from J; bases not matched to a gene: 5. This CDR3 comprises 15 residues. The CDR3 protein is CASSLYGAGTYEQYF. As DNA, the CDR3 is TGTGCCAGCAGTTTATATGGAGCGGGGACCTACGAGCAGTACTTC.

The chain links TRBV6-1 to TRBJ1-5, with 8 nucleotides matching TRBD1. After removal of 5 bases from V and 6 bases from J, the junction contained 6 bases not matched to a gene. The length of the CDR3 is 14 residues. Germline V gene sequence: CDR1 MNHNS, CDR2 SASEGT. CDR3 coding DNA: TGTGCCAGCAGTTCCCCAGGGGGCGGTCAGCCCCAGCATTTT. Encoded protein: CASSSPGGGQPQHF.

In DNA form, the CDR3 reads TGCGCCAGCAGCCCGACTAGCGGAGCGAACACCGGGGAGCTGTTTTTT. It is translated as CASSPTSGANTGELFF. The gene calls are TRBV5-1 and TRBJ2-2; 9 bases are shared with TRBD2. V lost 4 bases and J lost 0; bases outside the gene matches: 4. The CDR3 consists of 16 residues. Germline assignment: CDR1 SGHRS and CDR2 YFSETQ.

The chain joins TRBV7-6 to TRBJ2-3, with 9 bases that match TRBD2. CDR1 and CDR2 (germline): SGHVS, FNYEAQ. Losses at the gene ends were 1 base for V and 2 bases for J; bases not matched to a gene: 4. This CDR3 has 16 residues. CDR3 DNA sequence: TGTGCCAGCAGCTTAGGTAGCGGGAGACACACAGATACGCAGTATTTT. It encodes CASSLGSGRHTDTQYF.

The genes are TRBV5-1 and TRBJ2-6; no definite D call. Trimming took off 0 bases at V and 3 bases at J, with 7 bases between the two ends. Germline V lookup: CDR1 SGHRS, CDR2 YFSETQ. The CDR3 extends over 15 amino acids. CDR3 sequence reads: CASSLGGNGANVLTF. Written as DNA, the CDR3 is TGCGCCAGCAGCTTGGGAGGAAATGGGGCCAACGTCCTGACTTTC. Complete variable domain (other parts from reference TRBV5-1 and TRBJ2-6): KAGVTQTPRYLIKTRGQQVTLSCSPISGHRSVSWYQQTPGQGLQFLFEYFSETQRNKGNFPGRFSGRQFSNSRSEMNVSTLELGDSALYLCASSLGGNGANVLTFGAGSRLTVL.

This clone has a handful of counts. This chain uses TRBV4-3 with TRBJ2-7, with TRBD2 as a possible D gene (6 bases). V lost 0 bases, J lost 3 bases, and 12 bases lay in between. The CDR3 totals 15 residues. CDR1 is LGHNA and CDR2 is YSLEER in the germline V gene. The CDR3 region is CASSQEGTPDYEQYF. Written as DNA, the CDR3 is TGCGCCAGCAGCCAAGAGGGGACTCCCGACTACGAGCAGTACTTC.